Described below is a single T cell receptor (beta chain) sequence and its context. The sample belongs to a study of shared clonotypes between healthy human individuals. CD45RO-negative, CCR7-positively selected cells formed the naive CD8 fraction, excluding terminally differentiated effector memory CD45RA+ cells. Profiled with immunoSEQ multiplex PCR; TCRdb holds only in-frame clones, not every one. The table has 2 million or so clones, about 95% seen once. This clonotype originated in a man aged 18 to 35 in good health. Sequencing used naive CD8+ T cells sorted from blood.

CDR3 DNA: TGTGCCAGCAGTCCCCCACCCGACAGGGGGCACTACGAGCAGTACTTC. Encoded protein: CASSPPPDRGHYEQYF. The chain carries TRBV7-9 and TRBJ2-5, with 10 bases matching TRBD1. The DNA end is a closer match to TRBJ2-7, so the J assignment may be wrong. The CDR3 is 16 residues long. Looked up from germline, CDR1 is SEHNR and CDR2 is FQNEAQ (reference sequence).